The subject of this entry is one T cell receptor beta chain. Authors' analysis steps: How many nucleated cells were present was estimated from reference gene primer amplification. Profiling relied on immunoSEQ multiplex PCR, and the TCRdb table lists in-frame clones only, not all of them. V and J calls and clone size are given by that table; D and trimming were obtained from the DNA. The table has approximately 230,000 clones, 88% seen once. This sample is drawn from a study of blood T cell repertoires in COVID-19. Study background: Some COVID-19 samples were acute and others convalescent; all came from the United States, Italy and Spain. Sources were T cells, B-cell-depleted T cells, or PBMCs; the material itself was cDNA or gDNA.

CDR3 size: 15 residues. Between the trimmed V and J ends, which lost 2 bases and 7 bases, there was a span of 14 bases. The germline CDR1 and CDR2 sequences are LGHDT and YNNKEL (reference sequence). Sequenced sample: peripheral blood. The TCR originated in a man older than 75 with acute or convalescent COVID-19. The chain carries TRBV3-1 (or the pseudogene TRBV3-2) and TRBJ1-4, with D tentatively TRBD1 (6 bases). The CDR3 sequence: CASSQLRGGGEKLFF. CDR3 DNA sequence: TGTGCCAGCAGCCAACTCCGGGGAGGGGGTGAAAAACTGTTTTTT.